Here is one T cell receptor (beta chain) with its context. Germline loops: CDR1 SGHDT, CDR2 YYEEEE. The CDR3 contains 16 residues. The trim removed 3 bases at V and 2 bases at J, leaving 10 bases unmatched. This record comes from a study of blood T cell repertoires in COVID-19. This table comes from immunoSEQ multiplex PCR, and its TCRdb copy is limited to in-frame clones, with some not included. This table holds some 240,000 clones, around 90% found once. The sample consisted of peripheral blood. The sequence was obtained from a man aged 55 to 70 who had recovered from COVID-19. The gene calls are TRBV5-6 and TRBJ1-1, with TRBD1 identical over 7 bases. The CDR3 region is CASSSAMTGRNTEAFF. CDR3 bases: TGTGCCAGCAGCTCGGCGATGACAGGGCGCAACACTGAAGCTTTCTTT.